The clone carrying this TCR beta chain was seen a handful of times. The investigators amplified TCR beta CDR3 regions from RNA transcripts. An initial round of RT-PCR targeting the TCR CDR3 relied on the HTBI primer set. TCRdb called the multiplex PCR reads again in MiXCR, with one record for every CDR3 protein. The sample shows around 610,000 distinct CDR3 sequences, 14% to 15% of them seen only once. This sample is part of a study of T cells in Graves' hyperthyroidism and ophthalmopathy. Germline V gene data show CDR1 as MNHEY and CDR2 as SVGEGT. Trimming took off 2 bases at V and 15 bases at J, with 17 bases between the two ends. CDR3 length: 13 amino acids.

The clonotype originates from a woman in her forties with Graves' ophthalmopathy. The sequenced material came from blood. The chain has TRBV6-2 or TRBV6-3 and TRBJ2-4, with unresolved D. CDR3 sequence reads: CASSYHMTTDGYF. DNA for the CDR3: TGTGCCAGCAGTTACCACATGACCACCGATGGGTACTTC.